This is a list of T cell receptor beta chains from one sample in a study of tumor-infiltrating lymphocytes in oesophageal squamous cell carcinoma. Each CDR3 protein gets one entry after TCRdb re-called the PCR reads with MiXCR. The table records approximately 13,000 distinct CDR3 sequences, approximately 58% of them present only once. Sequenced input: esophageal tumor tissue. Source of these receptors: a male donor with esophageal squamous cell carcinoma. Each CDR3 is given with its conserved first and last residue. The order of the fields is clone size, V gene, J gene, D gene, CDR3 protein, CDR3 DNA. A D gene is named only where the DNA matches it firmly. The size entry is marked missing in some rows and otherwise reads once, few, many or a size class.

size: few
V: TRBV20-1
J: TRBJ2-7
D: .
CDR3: CSAETGSEAYEQYF
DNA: TGCAGTGCGGAAACGGGCAGCGAAGCCTACGAGCAGTACTTC

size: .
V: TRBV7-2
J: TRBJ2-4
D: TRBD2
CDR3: CASSPLGLAGGPWAKNIQYF
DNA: TGTGCCAGCAGCCCTCTGGGACTAGCGGGGGGGCCATGGGCCAAAAACATTCAGTACTTC

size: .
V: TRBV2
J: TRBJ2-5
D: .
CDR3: CASVEGGREETQYF
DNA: TGTGCCAGCGTGGAGGGCGGGCGGGAAGAGACCCAGTACTTC

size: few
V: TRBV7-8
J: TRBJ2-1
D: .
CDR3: CASSLGFDSPLHF
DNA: TGTGCCAGCAGCTTAGGGTTCGATTCACCCCTCCACTTC

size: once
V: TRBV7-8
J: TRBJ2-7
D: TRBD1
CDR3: CASSQLGDRGYEQYF
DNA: TGTGCCAGCAGCCAACTCGGGGACAGGGGTTACGAGCAGTACTTC

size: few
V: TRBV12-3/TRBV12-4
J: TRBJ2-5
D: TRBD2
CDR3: CASSFTGAGGQETQYF
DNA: TGTGCCAGCAGTTTTACCGGGGCGGGAGGCCAAGAGACCCAGTACTTC

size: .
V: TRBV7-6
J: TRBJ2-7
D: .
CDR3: CASSLERTYEQYF
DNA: TGTGCCAGCAGCTTAGAACGGACCTACGAGCAGTACTTC

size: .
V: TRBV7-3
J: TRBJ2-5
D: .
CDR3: CARMSKASRETQYF
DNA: TGTGCCCGAATGAGCAAGGCGAGTAGGGAGACCCAGTACTTC

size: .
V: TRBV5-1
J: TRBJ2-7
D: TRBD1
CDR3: CASGLTGQGYEQYF
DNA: TGCGCCAGCGGCCTAACAGGACAGGGCTACGAGCAGTACTTC

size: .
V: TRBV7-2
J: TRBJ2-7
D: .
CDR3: CASSADPLISPYEQYF
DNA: TGTGCCAGCAGCGCGGACCCTCTCATATCCCCCTACGAGCAGTACTTC

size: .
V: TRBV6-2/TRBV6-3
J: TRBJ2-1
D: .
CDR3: CASTEYNEQFF
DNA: TGTGCCAGCACCGAGTACAATGAGCAGTTCTTC

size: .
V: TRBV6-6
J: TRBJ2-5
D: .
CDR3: CASSGLFVETQYF
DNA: TGTGCCTCCTCCGGGCTCTTTGTAGAGACCCAGTACTTC

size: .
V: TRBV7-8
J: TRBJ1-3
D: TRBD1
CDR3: CASSLTGDPGNTIYF
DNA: TGTGCCAGCAGCTTAACAGGGGATCCTGGAAACACCATATATTTT

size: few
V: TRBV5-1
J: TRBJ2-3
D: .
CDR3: CASSLRSRTDTQYF
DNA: TGCGCCAGCAGCTTGCGGAGTCGCACAGATACGCAGTATTTT

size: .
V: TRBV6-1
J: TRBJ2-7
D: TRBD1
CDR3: CASSRDRGSHEQYF
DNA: TGTGCCAGCAGTCGGGACAGGGGGAGCCACGAGCAGTACTTC

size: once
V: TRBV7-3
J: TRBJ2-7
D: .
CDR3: CASSPDFTYEQYF
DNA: TGTGCCAGCAGCCCAGATTTTACCTACGAGCAGTACTTC

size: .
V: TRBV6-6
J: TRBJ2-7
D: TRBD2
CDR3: CASTQLAGVHEQYF
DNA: TGTGCCAGCACGCAGCTAGCGGGTGTCCACGAGCAGTACTTC

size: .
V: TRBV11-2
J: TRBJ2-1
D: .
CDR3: CASSLGSANNEQFF
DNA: TGTGCCAGCAGCTTAGGTAGCGCGAACAATGAGCAGTTCTTC

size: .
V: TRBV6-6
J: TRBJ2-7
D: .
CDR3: CASSYSLVGGYEQYF
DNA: TGTGCCAGCAGTTACTCCCTAGTGGGAGGTTACGAGCAGTACTTC

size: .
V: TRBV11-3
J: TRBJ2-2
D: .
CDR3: CASSPRGKGTGELFF
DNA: TGTGCCAGCAGCCCCAGGGGAAAGGGCACCGGGGAGCTGTTTTTT

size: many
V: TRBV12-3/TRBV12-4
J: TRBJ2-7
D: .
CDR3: CASSLVQGVSYEQYF
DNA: TGTGCCAGCAGTTTGGTTCAGGGCGTTTCCTACGAGCAGTACTTC

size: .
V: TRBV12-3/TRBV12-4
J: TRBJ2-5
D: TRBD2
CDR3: CASNFGTSGSTETQYF
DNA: TGTGCCAGCAACTTCGGGACTAGCGGGAGCACAGAGACCCAGTACTTC

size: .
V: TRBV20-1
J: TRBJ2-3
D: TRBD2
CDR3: CSAPPWRGWTDTQYF
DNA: TGCAGTGCTCCACCCTGGCGGGGGTGGACAGATACGCAGTATTTT

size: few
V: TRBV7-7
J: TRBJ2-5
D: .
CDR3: CASSLTRGETQYF
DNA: TGTGCTAGCAGCTTAACCCGAGGGGAGACCCAGTACTTC

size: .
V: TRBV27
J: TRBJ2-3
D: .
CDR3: CASSLGSRTDTQYF
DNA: TGTGCCAGCAGTTTAGGTAGCCGCACAGATACGCAGTATTTT

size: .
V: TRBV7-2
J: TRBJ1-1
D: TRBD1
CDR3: CASSNRLGQGAPTEAFF
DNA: TGTGCCAGCAGCAACCGTCTAGGACAGGGGGCGCCAACTGAAGCTTTCTTT

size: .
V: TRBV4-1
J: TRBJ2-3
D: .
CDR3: CASSRGLGTDTQYF
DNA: TGCGCCAGCAGCCGCGGACTTGGCACAGATACGCAGTATTTT

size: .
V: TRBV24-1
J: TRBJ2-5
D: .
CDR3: CATSDPRQNQETQYF
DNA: TGTGCCACCAGTGATCCCCGACAGAACCAAGAGACCCAGTACTTC

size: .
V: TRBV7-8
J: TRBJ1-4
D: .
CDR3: CASSYRGIGPDTQFF
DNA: TGTGCCAGCAGCTATCGCGGGATAGGCCCAGATACGCAGTTTTTT

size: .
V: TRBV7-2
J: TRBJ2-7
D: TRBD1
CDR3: CASSTWDREMGNSPLHF
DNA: TGTGCCAGCAGCACCTGGGACAGGGAAATGGGTAATTCACCCCTCCACTTC

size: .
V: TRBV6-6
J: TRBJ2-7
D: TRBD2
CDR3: CASSYSTLAGREQYF
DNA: TGTGCCAGCAGTTACTCGACCCTAGCGGGGAGGGAGCAGTACTTC

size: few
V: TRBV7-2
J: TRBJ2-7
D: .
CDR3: CASSLVASSYEQYF
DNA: TGTGCCAGCAGCTTAGTGGCCAGCTCCTACGAGCAGTACTTC

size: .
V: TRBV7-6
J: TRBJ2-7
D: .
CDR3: CASSLAAGDSYEQYF
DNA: TGTGCTAGCAGCTTAGCGGCAGGGGACTCCTACGAGCAGTACTTC

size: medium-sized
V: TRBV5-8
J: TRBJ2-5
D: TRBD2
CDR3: CASSLGSSGSQETQYF
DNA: TGTGCCAGCAGCTTAGGGAGTAGCGGGTCTCAAGAGACCCAGTACTTC

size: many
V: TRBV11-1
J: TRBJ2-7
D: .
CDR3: CASSFAQTYEQYF
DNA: TGTGCCAGCAGCTTTGCACAGACCTACGAGCAGTACTTC

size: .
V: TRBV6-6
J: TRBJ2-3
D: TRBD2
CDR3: CASGLAGPTDTQYF
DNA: TGTGCCAGCGGACTAGCGGGACCCACAGATACGCAGTATTTT

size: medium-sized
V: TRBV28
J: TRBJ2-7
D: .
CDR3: CASIGREAAADEQYF
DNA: TGTGCCAGCATTGGCAGGGAGGCTGCTGCAGACGAGCAGTACTTC

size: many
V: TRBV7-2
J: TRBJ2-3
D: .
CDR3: CASSPLGRTDTQYF
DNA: TGTGCCAGCAGCCCCTTGGGACGCACAGATACGCAGTATTTT

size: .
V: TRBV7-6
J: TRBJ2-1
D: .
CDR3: CASSLERNEQFF
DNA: TGTGCCAGCAGCTTAGAAAGGAATGAGCAGTTCTTC

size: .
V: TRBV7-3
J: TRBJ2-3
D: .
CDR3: CASSLNGLTDTQYF
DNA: TGTGCCAGCAGCTTGAATGGCCTCACAGATACGCAGTATTTT

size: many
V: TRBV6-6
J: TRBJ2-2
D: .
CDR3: CASSYGASGAGELFF
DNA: TGTGCCAGCAGTTACGGAGCCAGCGGCGCCGGGGAGCTGTTTTTT

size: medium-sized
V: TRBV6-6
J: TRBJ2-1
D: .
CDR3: CASSYSRGNEQFF
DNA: TGTGCCAGCAGTTACTCCAGGGGTAATGAGCAGTTCTTC

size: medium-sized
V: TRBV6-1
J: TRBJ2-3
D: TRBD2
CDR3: CASSYSGGTQYF
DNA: TGTGCCAGCAGCTATAGCGGGGGGACGCAGTATTTT

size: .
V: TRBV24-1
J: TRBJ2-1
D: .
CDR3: CATSDSTGRGYNEQFF
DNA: TGTGCCACCAGTGATTCCACAGGGAGGGGGTACAATGAGCAGTTCTTC

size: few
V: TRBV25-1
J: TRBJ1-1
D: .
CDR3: CASSAQYTEAFF
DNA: TGTGCCAGCAGTGCGCAGTACACTGAAGCTTTCTTT

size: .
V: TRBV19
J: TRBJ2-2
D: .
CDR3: CASSIAEFTGELFF
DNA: TGTGCCAGTAGTATAGCGGAATTCACCGGGGAGCTGTTTTTT